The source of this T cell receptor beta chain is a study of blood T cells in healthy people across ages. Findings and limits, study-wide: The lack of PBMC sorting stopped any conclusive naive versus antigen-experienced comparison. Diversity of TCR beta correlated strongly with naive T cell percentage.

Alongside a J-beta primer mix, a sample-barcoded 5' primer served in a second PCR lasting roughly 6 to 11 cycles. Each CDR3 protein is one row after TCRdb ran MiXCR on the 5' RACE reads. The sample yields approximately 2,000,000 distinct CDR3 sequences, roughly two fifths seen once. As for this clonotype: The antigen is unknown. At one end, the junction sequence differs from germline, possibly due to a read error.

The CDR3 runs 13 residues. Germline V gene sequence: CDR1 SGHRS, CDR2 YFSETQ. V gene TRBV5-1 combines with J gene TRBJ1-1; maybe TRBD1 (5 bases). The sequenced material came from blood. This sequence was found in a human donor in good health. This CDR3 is CARSHQGYTEAFF. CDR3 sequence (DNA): TGCGCCCGCAGCCATCAGGGTTACACTGAAGCTTTCTTT. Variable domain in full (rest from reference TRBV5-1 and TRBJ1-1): KAGVTQTPRYLIKTRGQQVTLSCSPISGHRSVSWYQQTPGQGLQFLFEYFSETQRNKGNFPGRFSGRQFSNSRSEMNVSTLELGDSALYLCARSHQGYTEAFFGQGTRLTVV.